The rows below give T cell receptor beta chains drawn from one sample of a study of blood T cell repertoires in COVID-19. Clones were read by immunoSEQ multiplex PCR, and TCRdb kept only the in-frame ones, dropping some. This sample carries 250,000 to 300,000 clones, approximately 85% of them seen once, and the ten largest clones take 5.1%. The sample was peripheral blood. These receptors were taken from a man aged 45-65 years with active or convalescent COVID-19. Each CDR3 is given without its conserved first and last residue.

>TRBJ2-1|TRBV5-1
ASSLLIGTGYNEQF
>TRBJ1-2|TRBV5-8
ASSLVGRSF
>TRBJ2-5|TRBV9
ASSSTGLQETQY
>TRBJ2-3|TRBV24-1
ATSDRGRRDTQY
>TRBJ1-3|TRBV3-1/TRBV3-2
ASSHLVARGSGNTIY
>TRBJ2-1|TRBV11-2
ASSFFSRTSGTYQQF
>TRBJ1-2|TRBV5-1
ASSPGDRSVAANYGYT
>TRBJ2-1|TRBV5-1
ASSLVAGAHNEQF
>TRBJ2-5|TRBV7-8
ASSLETGSPQETQY
>TRBJ2-7|TRBV7-2
ASSEPLAGVSEQY
>TRBJ2-3|TRBV15
ATSRRVAGGTDTQY
>TRBJ1-5|TRBV2
ASGGGNQPQH
>TRBJ2-7|TRBV7-9
ASSWTSGPSYEQY
>TRBJ2-5|TRBV18
ASSLRDSQETQY
>TRBJ1-3|TRBV19
ASMGQSAGNTIY
>TRBJ1-6|TRBV10-3
AISGGGNSPLH
>TRBJ2-1|TRBV5-5
ASSSDPASGSYNEQF
>TRBJ2-3|TRBV7-8
ASSSRRAGGLADTQY
>TRBJ1-1|TRBV12-3/TRBV12-4
ASSLLRTSEAF
>TRBJ2-7|TRBV5-1
ASSLGTVSYEQY
>TRBJ2-1|TRBV29-1
SVELLVNEQF
>TRBJ1-1|TRBV5-4
ASSGEGRSTEAF
>TRBJ2-1|TRBV11-3
ASSIWAGPSYNEQF
>TRBJ1-5|TRBV7-2
ASSAYRGSAQH
>TRBJ2-1|TRBV2
ASRRTSGSYNEQF
>TRBJ1-1|TRBV11-3
ASSSTATSNTEAF
>TRBJ1-2|TRBV11-2
ASSLGPSYGYT
>TRBJ1-5|TRBV19
ASSIRNGAYSNQPQH
>TRBJ2-1|TRBV6-4
ASSRTSGSVREQF
>TRBJ2-4|TRBV11-2
ASSRGTSGRARDIQY
>TRBJ1-3|TRBV19
ASSSGSAGNTIY
>TRBJ2-5|TRBV5-5
ASSPTGSPSETQY
>TRBJ1-2|TRBV10-3
ATTGGESGYT
>TRBJ1-2|TRBV5-1
ASSLGVGTGANYGYT
>TRBJ2-1|TRBV2
ASSGRTGVNEQF